The 25 T cell receptor beta chains below all came from one sample that was sequenced in a study of T-cell memory formation after mild COVID-19. TCRdb called the 5' RACE reads again in MiXCR, with one record for every CDR3 protein. The sample has about 340,000 distinct CDR3 sequences, 13% seen once. The material sequenced was PBMCs or a T cell subset sorted from them (not recorded which). These receptors were collected from a man younger than 35 who had mild COVID-19 (a few samples of this study predate the infection). Cell type and time point are not known.

This clonotype was observed at least ten times. The chain links TRBV5-8 to TRBJ2-1; 9 nucleotides align to TRBD1. CDR1 and CDR2 from the germline V gene are SGHTS and YDEGEE. Trimming at V came to 2 bases and at J to 5 bases, leaving 2 bases not matched to a gene. The CDR3 loop spans 14 amino acids. The CDR3 protein is CASSFGTGNNEQFF. In nucleotides, the CDR3 is TGTGCCAGCAGCTTTGGGACAGGGAACAATGAGCAGTTCTTC. The full variable domain, with the rest looked up from reference TRBV5-8 and TRBJ2-1, is EAGVTQSPTHLIKTRGQQATLRCSPISGHTSVYWYQQALGLGLQFLLWYDEGEERNRGNFPPRFSGRQFPNYSSELNVNALELEDSALYLCASSFGTGNNEQFFGPGTRLTVL.

This clonotype has just a few counts. J is TRBJ2-7 and V is TRBV5-1; TRBD2 matches 7 bases. Germline V gene data show CDR1 as SGHRS and CDR2 as YFSETQ. V lost 1 base, J lost 2 bases, and 15 bases stayed unmatched. CDR3 length equals 18 residues. The CDR3 coding sequence is TGCGCCAGCAGCTTGAGGTCGGTCGGCGGGGGACTAACCTACGAGCAGTACTTC. Protein sequence: CASSLRSVGGGLTYEQYF.

This chain uses TRBV20-1 with TRBJ2-5; 8 positions match TRBD1. Germline V gene sequence: CDR1 DFQATT, CDR2 SNEGSKA (reference sequence). The V gene end was trimmed by 5 bases and the J gene end by 4 bases; junction bases not matched to a gene: 6. The CDR3 runs 13 residues. The CDR3 DNA is TGCAGTGCTCCCAGACAGGGGCCAGAGACCCAGTACTTC. It codes for CSAPRQGPETQYF.

The rearrangement links TRBV15 to TRBJ1-2; no clear D. The V end lost 3 bases, the J end lost 6 bases, and 14 bases lay between the germline ends. Looked up from germline, CDR1 is LNHNV and CDR2 is YYDKDF (reference sequence). The CDR3 is 14 residues long. The CDR3 coding sequence is TGTGCCACCAGCAGCCCTGGGGTGGAGGATGGCTACACCTTC. The encoded protein is CATSSPGVEDGYTF.

The rearrangement uses TRBV24-1 and TRBJ2-4; 7 nucleotides match TRBD1. V was pared by 5 bases and J by 8 bases, with 8 bases of the junction left unmatched. CDR1 and CDR2 from the germline V gene are KGHDR and SFDVKD. The CDR3 loop spans 14 amino acids. CDR3 sequence (DNA): TGTGCCACCAGTGGCCGGACAGGAACCGACATTCAGTACTTC. Protein product: CATSGRTGTDIQYF.

The chain employs TRBV7-8 and TRBJ2-2, with 7 bases that match TRBD1. From germline, CDR1 is SGHVS and CDR2 FQNEAQ. CDR3 length equals 15 residues. Germline trimming cut 0 bases from V and 5 bases from J; bases unmatched to any gene: 3. The DNA of the CDR3 is TGTGCCAGCAGCTTAGCGATACAGGGGACCGGGGAGCTGTTTTTT. Translated: CASSLAIQGTGELFF.

This clonotype was picked up a small number of times. This chain connects TRBV15 to TRBJ2-5; 9 bases align to TRBD1. There are 15 residues in the CDR3. V shed 5 bases and J 4 bases; nucleotides not matched to a gene: 8. The germline V gene encodes CDR1 LNHNV and CDR2 YYDKDF (reference sequence). CDR3 nucleotides: TGTGCCACCAGCTCCAGGACAGGGGAGGCAGAGACCCAGTACTTC. Translating gives CATSSRTGEAETQYF.

J is TRBJ2-4 and V is TRBV5-1; TRBD1 matches 10 bases. CDR1 and CDR2 (germline): SGHRS, YFSETQ. Trimming at V came to 4 bases and at J to 8 bases, leaving 6 bases not matched to a gene. The length of the CDR3 is 14 residues. The CDR3 coding sequence is TGCGCCAGCAGCCTACGGACAGGGGGGGACATTCAGTACTTC. Translated, it gives CASSLRTGGDIQYF.

The sample holds a few counts of this clonotype. The chain has TRBV7-3 and TRBJ1-1; 11 bases agree with TRBD1. V lost 3 bases, J lost 8 bases, and 2 bases stayed unmatched. Germline lookup yields CDR1 SGHTA and CDR2 FQGTGA. This CDR3 region has 13 residues. The CDR3 DNA is TGTGCCAGCAGCTTCCGGGACAGGGGGGAAGCTTTCTTT. Translated, it gives CASSFRDRGEAFF.

V gene TRBV28 combines with J gene TRBJ1-1; D call uncertain. This CDR3 is built from 13 residues. Germline assignment: CDR1 MDHEN and CDR2 SYDVKM. V lost 4 bases and J lost 3, with 9 bases in between. The CDR3 bases are TGTGCCAGCAGTTGGGGAGGAGACACTGAAGCTTTCTTT. Its protein is CASSWGGDTEAFF.

The table lists this clonotype with a few counts. The CDR3 DNA sequence: TGCGCCAGCAGCCGTGGACAGGGGCCCCCTCAGCCCCAGCATTTT. Protein: CASSRGQGPPQPQHF. This chain links TRBV4-1 with TRBJ1-5; 9 positions match TRBD1. V shed 4 bases, J shed 6 bases, and the junction held 7 bases outside the gene matches. The germline gives CDR1 MGHRA, CDR2 YSYEKL. The CDR3 sequence is 15 residues long.

The J gene is TRBJ1-1, the V gene TRBV12-3 or TRBV12-4; 8 nucleotides agree with TRBD1. CDR3 length: 15 residues. The trim removed 6 bases at V and 3 bases at J, leaving 9 bases unmatched. CDR3 coding DNA: TGTGCCAGCAGACCCGGACAGGGCTGGGACACTGAAGCTTTCTTT. Its protein is CASRPGQGWDTEAFF.

This clonotype occurred a few times. The J gene is TRBJ1-2, the V gene TRBV6-1; weak D call: TRBD1 (5 bases). Between the trimmed V and J ends, which lost 3 bases and 4 bases, there was a span of 15 bases. This CDR3 has 15 residues. Germline assignment: CDR1 MNHNS and CDR2 SASEGT. The CDR3 nucleotides read TGTGCCAGCAGTGACAGGGCGGATATTACCTATGGCTACACCTTC. Translation: CASSDRADITYGYTF.

The rearrangement uses TRBV10-1 and TRBJ2-6; no definite D call. The V gene's germline CDR1 is WNHNN and CDR2 SYGVQD (reference sequence). The length of the CDR3 is 15 residues. V lost 0 bases and J 1 base, leaving 4 bases between the germline ends. CDR3 nucleotides: TGCGCCAGCAGTGAGTCGGGATCTGGGGCCAACGTCCTGACTTTC. This translates into CASSESGSGANVLTF.

This clonotype was recorded a few times. The chain has TRBV6-5 and TRBJ2-1; D might be TRBD2 (5 bases). This CDR3 spans 12 amino acids. Trimming stripped 3 bases from V and 6 bases from J, with 6 bases between. Germline CDR1 and CDR2: MNHEY and SVGAGI. The chain's CDR3 is CASSYSANEQFF. In DNA form, the CDR3 reads TGTGCCAGCAGTTATAGCGCCAATGAGCAGTTCTTC.

This clonotype has just a few counts. The gene calls are TRBV12-5 and TRBJ2-7, with TRBD2 identical over 10 bases. Germline V gives CDR1 LGHNT, CDR2 FRNRAP. The CDR3 has 16 amino acids. The V segment lost 4 bases and the J segment 0 bases; nucleotides outside the gene matches: 6. In DNA form, the CDR3 reads TGTGCTAGTGGTTACCTAGGACTAGCGGCCTCCTACGAGCAGTACTTC. This translates into CASGYLGLAASYEQYF.

There are a few counts of this clonotype. The chain combines TRBV6-2 or TRBV6-3 with TRBJ2-7, with 9 positions matching TRBD1. V shed 6 bases and J 4 bases; nucleotides not matched to a gene: 10. From germline, CDR1 is MNHEY and CDR2 SVGEGT. The CDR3 length is 15 residues. The CDR3 DNA sequence: TGTGCCAGCAGCCGAGGACAGGGGTTAGCGTACGAGCAGTACGTC. Its translation: CASSRGQGLAYEQYV.

The rearrangement joins TRBV5-5 to TRBJ1-4; D is possibly TRBD1 (6 bases). V shed 4 bases and J shed 5 bases, with 18 bases lying between them. This CDR3 region has 16 residues. Looked up from germline, CDR1 is SGHKS and CDR2 is YYEKEE (reference sequence). The CDR3 nucleotides read TGTGCCAGCAGCACCCCGGGAGGGGGTTGGAATGAAAAACTGTTTTTT. Its protein is CASSTPGGGWNEKLFF. The entire variable domain, with the rest obtained from reference TRBV5-5 and TRBJ1-4, is as follows: DAGVTQSPTHLIKTRGQQVTLRCSPISGHKSVSWYQQVLGQGPQFIFQYYEKEERGRGNFPDRFSARQFPNYSSELNVNALLLGDSALYLCASSTPGGGWNEKLFFGSGTQLSVL.

The rearrangement uses TRBV5-4 and TRBJ2-4; 10 nucleotides agree with TRBD1. J lost 7 bases, V lost 4 bases, and 8 bases had no gene match. CDR1 is SGHNT, CDR2 YYREEE, per germline (reference sequence). The CDR3 totals 15 residues. The CDR3 DNA is TGTGCCAGCAGCGTGACAGGGGGCCAGTCGAACATTCAGTACTTC. Translated: CASSVTGGQSNIQYF.

This clonotype has just a few counts. V is TRBV5-1 and J is TRBJ1-1; 7 nucleotides align to TRBD1. The germline CDR1 and CDR2 sequences are SGHRS and YFSETQ. The ends lost 8 bases at V and 5 bases at J; junction bases unmatched: 6. This CDR3 region has 12 residues. CDR3 protein: CASRRGPTEAFF. The CDR3 bases are TGCGCCAGTCGAAGGGGGCCTACTGAAGCTTTCTTT.

The chain uses TRBV11-1 and TRBJ2-3; TRBD1 matches at 9 bases. Germline CDR1 reads SGHAT; CDR2 reads FQDESV (reference sequence). The CDR3 loop spans 15 amino acids. V was pared by 5 bases and J by 4 bases, with 7 bases of the junction left unmatched. The CDR3 nucleotides are TGTGCCAGCAGCGCCGAGGACAGGGGCCCAGATACGCAGTATTTT. Protein product: CASSAEDRGPDTQYF.

This clonotype has only a few counts. The chain employs TRBV15 and TRBJ2-5; D possibly corresponds to TRBD1 (5 bases). Deletions cut 2 bases from V and 5 bases from J, with 12 bases between. Germline values: CDR1 LNHNV, CDR2 YYDKDF (reference sequence). The CDR3 is 14 amino acids. DNA of the CDR3: TGTGCCACCAGCAGAAGTAGGGGCGTGGAGACCCAGTACTTC. As protein: CATSRSRGVETQYF.

This clonotype has just a few counts. V is TRBV12-3 or TRBV12-4 and J is TRBJ2-1, with 13 bases matching TRBD2. Germline trimming cut 6 bases from V and 11 bases from J; bases unmatched to any gene: 10. This CDR3 region has 15 residues. DNA of the CDR3: TGTGCCAGCAGCCGGGGGACTAGCGGGGAAATAAAGCAGTTCTTC. Its translation is CASSRGTSGEIKQFF.

This chain links TRBV12-3 or TRBV12-4 with TRBJ2-7; 13 bases fit TRBD2. The CDR3 spans 15 residues. Trimming took 7 bases from V and 2 from J; bases not matched to a gene: 5. The CDR3, as DNA: TGTGCCAGCAAAACCGGGACTAGCGGGGCCTACGAGCAGTACTTC. This encodes CASKTGTSGAYEQYF.

The chain is built from TRBV21-1 and TRBJ2-7; the D segment call TRBD2 is taken from the table without a DNA check. TRBV21-1 is shown as a pseudogene. The CDR3 runs to 19 residues. The CDR3 bases are TGTGCCAGCAGCAAAGATAGACTATTATTCGACCCTTCTTACTACGAGCAGTACGTC. Its translation is CASSKDRLLFDPSYYEQYV.